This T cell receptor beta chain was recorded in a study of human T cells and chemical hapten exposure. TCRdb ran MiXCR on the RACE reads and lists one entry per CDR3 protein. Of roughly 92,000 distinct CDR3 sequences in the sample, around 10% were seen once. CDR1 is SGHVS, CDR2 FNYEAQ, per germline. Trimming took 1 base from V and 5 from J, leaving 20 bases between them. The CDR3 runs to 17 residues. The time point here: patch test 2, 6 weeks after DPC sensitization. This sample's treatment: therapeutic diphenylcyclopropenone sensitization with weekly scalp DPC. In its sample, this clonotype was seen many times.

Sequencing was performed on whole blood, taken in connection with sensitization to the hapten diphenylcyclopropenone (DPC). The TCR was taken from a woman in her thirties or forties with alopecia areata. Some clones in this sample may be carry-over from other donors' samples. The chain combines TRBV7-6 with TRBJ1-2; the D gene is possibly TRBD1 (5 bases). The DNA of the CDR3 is TGTGCCAGCAGCTTAGGGGAGGGACGCCAGCCAGGGTATGGCTACACCTTC. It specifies CASSLGEGRQPGYGYTF.